These 5 T cell receptor beta chains originate from one sample sequenced in a study of vaccination effects on CD4 cells after COVID-19. With the ViraFEST assay, the study expanded antigen-specific CD4+ T cells using viral peptide pools, then sequenced them. CD4+ T cells were isolated after 10 days of culture. Prior SARS-CoV-2 infection was absent in the vaccine recipients, as shown by negative nucleocapsid antibodies. Assay: immunoSEQ multiplex PCR; the TCRdb copy retains only in-frame clones and omits some. This table has roughly 63,000 clones, 80% appearing once. The antigens of these receptors remain unknown. Sequences were derived from CD4+ T cells from PBMCs cultured with SARS-CoV-2 spike peptides, sampled before COVID-19 vaccination. These receptors all stem from a human donor who received a COVID-19 vaccine.

The rearrangement links TRBV5-6 to TRBJ2-5; D might be TRBD1 or TRBD2, each matching 6 bases. The CDR3 is 15 amino acids. The germline V and J ends were trimmed by 5 bases and 5 bases, with 19 bases remaining between them. The germline gives CDR1 SGHDT, CDR2 YYEEEE. The CDR3 DNA reads TGTGCCAGCAGAGGATCGGGGGCTCTCGGGGAGACCCAGTACTTC. Translation gives CASRGSGALGETQYF. The full variable domain, in which reference TRBV5-6 and TRBJ2-5 provide the parts outside the CDR3, is DAGVTQSPTHLIKTRGQQVTLRCSPKSGHDTVSWYQQALGQGPQFIFQYYEEEERQRGNFPDRFSGHQFPNYSSELNVNALLLGDSALYLCASRGSGALGETQYFGPGTRLLVL.

The chain couples TRBV19 to TRBJ2-2; weak D call: TRBD1 (7 bases). The CDR3 is 17 residues long. V shed 5 bases and J shed 4 bases, with 20 bases lying between them. Germline CDR1 and CDR2: LNHDA and SQIVND (reference sequence). The CDR3, as DNA: TGTGCCAGTAGTCCCTTGCCCCGGCAGGGGGGCACCGGGGAGCTGTTTTTT. Translating it yields CASSPLPRQGGTGELFF.

This clone occurred a few times. The chain links TRBV18 to TRBJ1-2; D is perhaps TRBD1 (6 bases). This CDR3 spans 14 amino acids. The germline gives CDR1 KGHSH, CDR2 LQKENI. Trimming pared 2 bases from V and 8 bases from J, leaving 15 bases between. The chain's CDR3 is CASSPGVGARGYTF. The CDR3 DNA reads as TGTGCCAGCTCACCAGGTGTGGGGGCACGGGGCTACACCTTC. Variable domain in full (rest from reference TRBV18 and TRBJ1-2): NAGVMQNPRHLVRRRGQEARLRCSPMKGHSHVYWYRQLPEEGLKFMVYLQKENIIDESGMPKERFSAEFPKEGPSILRIQQVVRGDSAAYFCASSPGVGARGYTFGSGTRLTVV.

V is TRBV3-1 (or the pseudogene TRBV3-2) and J is TRBJ1-4; D is undetermined. This CDR3 is built from 15 residues. Per the germline V gene, CDR1 is LGHDT and CDR2 is YNNKEL (reference sequence). Trimming stripped 5 bases from V and 5 bases from J, with 15 bases between. The CDR3 sequence is CASSSRVGLNEKLFF. The CDR3, as DNA: TGTGCCAGCAGCTCCCGGGTAGGGTTGAATGAAAAACTGTTTTTT.

The chain has TRBV5-6 and TRBJ1-2; 8 bases agree with TRBD1. Germline-derived CDR1 and CDR2 are SGHDT and YYEEEE. The CDR3 is made up of 13 amino acids. V lost 0 bases, J lost 5 bases, and 0 bases stayed unmatched. Here the CDR3 reads CASSLDRGYGYTF. The CDR3 DNA reads TGTGCCAGCAGCTTGGACAGGGGGTATGGCTACACCTTC. Using reference TRBV5-6 and TRBJ1-2 for the parts outside the CDR3, the full variable domain is DAGVTQSPTHLIKTRGQQVTLRCSPKSGHDTVSWYQQALGQGPQFIFQYYEEEERQRGNFPDRFSGHQFPNYSSELNVNALLLGDSALYLCASSLDRGYGYTFGSGTRLTVV.